The clone carrying this T cell receptor (beta chain) appeared a few times. The antigen is unknown. This entry comes from a study of identical twins. With V trimmed by 6 bases and J by 7 bases, 9 bases remained unmatched. The CDR3 contains 14 residues. Germline CDR1 and CDR2: KGHSH and LQKENI. Via MiXCR, TCRdb re-called the 5' RACE reads, giving one row per CDR3 protein. The sample carries hundreds of thousands of distinct CDR3 sequences, approximately 9% recorded once. Study-level points and caveats: Zero-insertion analyses could be partly confounded by invariant MAIT and iNKT cells. Within twin pairs, the out-of-frame alpha sequences they shared showed excess low generation probability.

The chain joins TRBV18 to TRBJ1-5; TRBD1 matches at 7 bases. The receptor's source is a woman between 18 and 29 years old in good health. The sequenced sample consisted of memory (CD45RO+) T cells sorted from blood. The CDR3 region has the DNA TGTGCCAGCTCCCGGGACAGTATCGTCCAGCCCCAGCATTTT. Protein sequence: CASSRDSIVQPQHF.